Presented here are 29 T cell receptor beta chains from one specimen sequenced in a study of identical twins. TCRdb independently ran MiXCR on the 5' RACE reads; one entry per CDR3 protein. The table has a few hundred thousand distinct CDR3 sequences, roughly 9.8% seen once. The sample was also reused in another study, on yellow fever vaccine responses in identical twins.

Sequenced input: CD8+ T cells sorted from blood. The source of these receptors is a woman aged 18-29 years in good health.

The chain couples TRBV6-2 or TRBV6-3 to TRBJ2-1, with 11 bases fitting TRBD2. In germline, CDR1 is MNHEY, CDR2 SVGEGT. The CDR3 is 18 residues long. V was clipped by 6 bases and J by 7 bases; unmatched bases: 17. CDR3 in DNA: TGTGCCAGCAGACAGTCCGCCATACTAGCGGGAGTAATTAATGAGCAGTTCTTC. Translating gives CASRQSAILAGVINEQFF.

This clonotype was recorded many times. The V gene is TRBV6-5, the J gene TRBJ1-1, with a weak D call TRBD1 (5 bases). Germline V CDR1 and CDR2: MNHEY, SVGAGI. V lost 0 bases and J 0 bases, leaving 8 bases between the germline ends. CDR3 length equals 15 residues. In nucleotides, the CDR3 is TGTGCCAGCAGTTACTCAGCAGGGTTGAACACTGAAGCTTTCTTT. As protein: CASSYSAGLNTEAFF.

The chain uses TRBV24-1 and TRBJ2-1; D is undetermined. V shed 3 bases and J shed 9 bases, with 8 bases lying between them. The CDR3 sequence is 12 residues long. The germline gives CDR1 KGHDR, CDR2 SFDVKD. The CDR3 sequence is CATSDARPEQFF. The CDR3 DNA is TGTGCCACCAGTGATGCACGACCTGAGCAGTTCTTC.

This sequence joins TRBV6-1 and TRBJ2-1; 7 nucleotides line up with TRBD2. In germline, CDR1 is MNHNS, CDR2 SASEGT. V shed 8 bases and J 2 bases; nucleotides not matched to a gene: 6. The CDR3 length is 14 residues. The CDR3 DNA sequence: TGTGCCAGCGGACCGGGGGGACCCTACAATGAGCAGTTCTTC. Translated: CASGPGGPYNEQFF.

The CDR3 DNA reads as TGTGCCAGCAATAGCGGGAGTCGAGGCACCGGGGAGCTGTTTTTT. It codes for CASNSGSRGTGELFF. The gene calls are TRBV2 and TRBJ2-2; 9 positions match TRBD2. The CDR3 is 15 amino acids. V gave up 7 bases and J gave up 4 bases; unmatched junction bases: 7. Germline loops: CDR1 SNHLY, CDR2 FYNNEI.

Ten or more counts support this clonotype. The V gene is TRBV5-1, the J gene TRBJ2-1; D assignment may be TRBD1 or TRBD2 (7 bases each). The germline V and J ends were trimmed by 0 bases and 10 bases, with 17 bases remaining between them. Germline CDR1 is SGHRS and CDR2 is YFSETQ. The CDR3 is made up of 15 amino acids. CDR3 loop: CASSLARGGATEQFF. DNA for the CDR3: TGCGCCAGCAGCTTGGCCAGGGGGGGGGCCACCGAGCAGTTCTTC. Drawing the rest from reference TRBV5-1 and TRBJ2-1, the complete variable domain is KAGVTQTPRYLIKTRGQQVTLSCSPISGHRSVSWYQQTPGQGLQFLFEYFSETQRNKGNFPGRFSGRQFSNSRSEMNVSTLELGDSALYLCASSLARGGATEQFFGPGTRLTVL.

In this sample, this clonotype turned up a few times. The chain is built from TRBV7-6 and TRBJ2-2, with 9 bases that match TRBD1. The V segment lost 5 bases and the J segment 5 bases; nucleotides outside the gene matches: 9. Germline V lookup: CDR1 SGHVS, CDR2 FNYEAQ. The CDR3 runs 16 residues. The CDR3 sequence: CASSTKGTGKTGELFF. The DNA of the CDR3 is TGTGCCAGCAGCACCAAGGGGACAGGGAAAACCGGGGAGCTGTTTTTT.

The chain's CDR3 is CATSGTTLAGVTGELFF. The DNA of the CDR3 is TGTGCCACCAGCGGGACCACTCTAGCGGGAGTGACCGGGGAGCTGTTTTTT. The chain combines TRBV15 with TRBJ2-2; 10 nucleotides match TRBD2. Unmatched junction bases numbered 11, after V lost 5 bases and J lost 5 bases. CDR1 and CDR2 from the germline V gene are LNHNV and YYDKDF (reference sequence). This CDR3 is 17 amino acids long.

The CDR3 region is CASSPGLAAGELFF. In DNA, the CDR3 is TGTGCCAGCAGCCCAGGACTAGCAGCCGGGGAGCTGTTTTTT. This chain uses TRBV6-4 with TRBJ2-2; 8 bases line up with TRBD2. Trimming at V came to 6 bases and at J to 6 bases, leaving 6 bases not matched to a gene. The CDR3 has 14 residues. Germline-derived CDR1 and CDR2 are MRHNA and SNTAGT.

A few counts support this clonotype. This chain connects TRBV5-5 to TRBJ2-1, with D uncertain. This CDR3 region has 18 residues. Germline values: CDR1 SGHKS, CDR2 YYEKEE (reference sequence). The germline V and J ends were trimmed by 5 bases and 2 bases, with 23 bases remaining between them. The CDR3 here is CASSWVVQPVNAYNEQFF. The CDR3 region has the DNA TGTGCCAGCAGTTGGGTCGTACAACCAGTCAACGCCTACAATGAGCAGTTCTTC. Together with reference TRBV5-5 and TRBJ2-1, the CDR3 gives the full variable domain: DAGVTQSPTHLIKTRGQQVTLRCSPISGHKSVSWYQQVLGQGPQFIFQYYEKEERGRGNFPDRFSARQFPNYSSELNVNALLLGDSALYLCASSWVVQPVNAYNEQFFGPGTRLTVL.

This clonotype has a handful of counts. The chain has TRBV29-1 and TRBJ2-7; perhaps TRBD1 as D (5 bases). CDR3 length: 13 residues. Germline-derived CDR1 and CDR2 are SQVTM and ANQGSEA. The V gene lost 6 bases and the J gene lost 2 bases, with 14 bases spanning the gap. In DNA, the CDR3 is TGCAGCGTCATCCCGAAGGGGACCTACGAGCAGTACTTC. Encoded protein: CSVIPKGTYEQYF.

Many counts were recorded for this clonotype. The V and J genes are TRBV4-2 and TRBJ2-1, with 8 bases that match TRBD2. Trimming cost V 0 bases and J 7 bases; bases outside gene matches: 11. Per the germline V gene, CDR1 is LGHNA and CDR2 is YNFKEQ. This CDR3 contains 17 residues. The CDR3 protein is CASSQEFSGIAGNEQFF. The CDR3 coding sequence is TGTGCCAGCAGCCAAGAGTTTAGCGGGATAGCGGGGAATGAGCAGTTCTTC.

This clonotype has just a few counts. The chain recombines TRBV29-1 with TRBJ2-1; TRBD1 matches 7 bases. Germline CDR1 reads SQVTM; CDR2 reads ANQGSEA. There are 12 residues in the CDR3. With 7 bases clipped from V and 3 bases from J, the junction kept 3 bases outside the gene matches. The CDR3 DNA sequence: TGCAGCGCCGGGGACAGCTACAATGAGCAGTTCTTC. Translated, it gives CSAGDSYNEQFF.

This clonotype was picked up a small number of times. The CDR3 is CASSLGVSSTDTQYF. The CDR3 bases are TGTGCCAGCAGCTTAGGGGTTTCTAGCACAGATACGCAGTATTTT. J is TRBJ2-3 and V is TRBV7-3; no clear D gene. The CDR3 spans 15 residues. Germline loops: CDR1 SGHTA, CDR2 FQGTGA. Trimming removed 2 bases at V and 0 bases at J, with 9 bases between.

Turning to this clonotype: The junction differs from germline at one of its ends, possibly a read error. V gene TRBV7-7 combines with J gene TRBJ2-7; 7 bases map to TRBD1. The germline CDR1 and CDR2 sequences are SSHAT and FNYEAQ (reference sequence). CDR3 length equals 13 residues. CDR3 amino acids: CASSLAQGYQQYF. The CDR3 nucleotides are TGTGCTAGCAGCTTAGCACAGGGGTATCAGCAGTACTTC.

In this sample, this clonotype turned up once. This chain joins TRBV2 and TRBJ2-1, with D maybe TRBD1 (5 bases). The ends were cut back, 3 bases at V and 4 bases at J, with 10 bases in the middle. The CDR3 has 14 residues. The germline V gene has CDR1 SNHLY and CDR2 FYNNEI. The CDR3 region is CASSEDWTYNEQFF. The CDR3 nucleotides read TGTGCCAGCAGTGAGGATTGGACATACAATGAGCAGTTCTTC.

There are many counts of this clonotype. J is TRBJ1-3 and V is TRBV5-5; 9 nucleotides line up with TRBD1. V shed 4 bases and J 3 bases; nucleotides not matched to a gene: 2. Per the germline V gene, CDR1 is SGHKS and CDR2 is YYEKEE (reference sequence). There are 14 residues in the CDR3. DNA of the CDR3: TGTGCCAGCAGCACGACAGGGGGTGGAAACACCATATATTTT. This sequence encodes CASSTTGGGNTIYF.

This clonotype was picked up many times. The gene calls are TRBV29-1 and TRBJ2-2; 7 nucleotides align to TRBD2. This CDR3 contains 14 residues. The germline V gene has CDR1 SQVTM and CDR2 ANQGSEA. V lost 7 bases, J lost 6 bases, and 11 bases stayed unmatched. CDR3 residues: CSAHREGSAGELFF. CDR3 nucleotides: TGCAGCGCCCATAGGGAGGGCTCCGCCGGGGAGCTGTTTTTT.

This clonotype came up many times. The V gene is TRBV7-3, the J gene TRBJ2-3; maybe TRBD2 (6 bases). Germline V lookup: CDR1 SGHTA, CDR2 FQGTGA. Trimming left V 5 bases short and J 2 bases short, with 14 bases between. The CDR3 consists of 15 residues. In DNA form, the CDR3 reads TGTGCCAGCAGCCCCGGGGACTTTACCACAGATACGCAGTATTTT. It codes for CASSPGDFTTDTQYF.

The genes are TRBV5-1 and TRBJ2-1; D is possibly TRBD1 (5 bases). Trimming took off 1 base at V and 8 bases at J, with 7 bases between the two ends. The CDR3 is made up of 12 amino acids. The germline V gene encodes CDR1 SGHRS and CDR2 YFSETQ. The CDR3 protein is CASSLLQDEQFF. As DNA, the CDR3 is TGCGCCAGCAGCTTGTTACAGGATGAGCAGTTCTTC.

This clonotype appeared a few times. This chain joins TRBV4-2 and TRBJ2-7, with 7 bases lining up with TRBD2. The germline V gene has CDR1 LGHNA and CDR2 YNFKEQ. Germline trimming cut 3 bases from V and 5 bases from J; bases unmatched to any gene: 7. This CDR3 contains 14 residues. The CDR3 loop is CASSHGEGVDEQYF. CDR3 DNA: TGTGCCAGCAGCCATGGGGAGGGCGTCGACGAGCAGTACTTC.

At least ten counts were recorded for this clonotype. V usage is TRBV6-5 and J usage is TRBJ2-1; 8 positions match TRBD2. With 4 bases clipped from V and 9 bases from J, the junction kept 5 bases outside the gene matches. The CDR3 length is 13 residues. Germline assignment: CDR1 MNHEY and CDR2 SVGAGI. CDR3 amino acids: CASSSSGGTEQFF. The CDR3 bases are TGTGCCAGCAGTTCCTCGGGGGGGACTGAGCAGTTCTTC.

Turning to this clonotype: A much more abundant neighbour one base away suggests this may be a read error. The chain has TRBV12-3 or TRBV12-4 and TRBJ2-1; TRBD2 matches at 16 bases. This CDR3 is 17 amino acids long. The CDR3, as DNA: TGTGCCAGCAGACTGGGGACTAGCGGGGGGGGCTACATTGAGCAGTTCTTC. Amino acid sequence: CASRLGTSGGGYIEQFF.

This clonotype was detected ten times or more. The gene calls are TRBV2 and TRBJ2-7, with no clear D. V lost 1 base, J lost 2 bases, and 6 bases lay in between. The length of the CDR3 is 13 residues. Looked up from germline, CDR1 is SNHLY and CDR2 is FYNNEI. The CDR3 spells CASSEDQTYEQYF. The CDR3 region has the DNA TGTGCCAGCAGTGAAGACCAAACCTACGAGCAGTACTTC.

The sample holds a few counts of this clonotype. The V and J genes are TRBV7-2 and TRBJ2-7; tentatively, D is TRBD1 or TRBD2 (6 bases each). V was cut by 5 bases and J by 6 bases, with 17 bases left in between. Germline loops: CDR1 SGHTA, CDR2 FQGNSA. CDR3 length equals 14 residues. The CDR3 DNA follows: TGTGCCAGCAGCCCCCTAGGGGGGCCCTCCGAGCAGTACTTC. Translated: CASSPLGGPSEQYF.

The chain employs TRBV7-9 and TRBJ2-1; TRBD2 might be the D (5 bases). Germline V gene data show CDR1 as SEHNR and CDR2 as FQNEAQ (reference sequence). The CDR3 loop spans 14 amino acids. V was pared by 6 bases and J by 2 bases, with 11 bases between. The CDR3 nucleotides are TGTGCCAGCAGACTGGAGGCCCCCTACAATGAGCAGTTCTTC. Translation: CASRLEAPYNEQFF.

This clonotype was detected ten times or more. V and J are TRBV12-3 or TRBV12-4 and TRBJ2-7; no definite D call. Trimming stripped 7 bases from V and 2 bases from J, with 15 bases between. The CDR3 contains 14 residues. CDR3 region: CASKTGRSPYEQYF. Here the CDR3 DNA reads TGTGCCAGCAAAACTGGGCGATCACCCTACGAGCAGTACTTC.

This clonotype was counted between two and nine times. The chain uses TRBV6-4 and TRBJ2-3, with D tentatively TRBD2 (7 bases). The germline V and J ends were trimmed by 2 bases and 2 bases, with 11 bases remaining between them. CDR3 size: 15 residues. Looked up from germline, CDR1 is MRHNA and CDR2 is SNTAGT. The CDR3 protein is CASSDKGGHTDTQYF. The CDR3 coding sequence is TGTGCCAGCAGTGACAAGGGGGGGCACACAGATACGCAGTATTTT.

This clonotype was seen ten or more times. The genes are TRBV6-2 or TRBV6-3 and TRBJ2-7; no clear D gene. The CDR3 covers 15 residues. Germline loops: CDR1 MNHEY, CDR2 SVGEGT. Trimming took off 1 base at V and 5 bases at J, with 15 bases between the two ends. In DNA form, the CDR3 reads TGTGCCAGCAGTTACTACGGTGAGCTTGGTGACGAGCAGTACTTC. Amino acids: CASSYYGELGDEQYF.